The clone carrying this TCR beta chain has a handful of counts. Its cognate antigen is unknown. These data are taken from a study of T cell repertoires in cytomegalovirus infection. Study context: CMV epitopes that were recently identified and HLA-C-restricted were used alongside well-studied HLA-B-restricted ones. Indications of both CMV infection and matching HLA type were provided by public TCR beta signatures.

With V trimmed by 10 bases and J by 4 bases, 2 bases remained unmatched. Germline CDR1 reads MNHEY; CDR2 reads SMNVEV (reference sequence). The CDR3 is 12 amino acids. Study observations and caveats: Cumulative frequency (of public TCR beta family members) identified carriers of CMV plus the relevant HLA. HLA-C-restricted CMV clonotypes gave the most frequent clonotype in two of eight donors.

TCRdb analysed the reads with MiXCR anew, one entry per CDR3 protein. Here the sample spans 450,000 to 550,000 distinct CDR3 sequences, roughly 46% being singletons. The sample was cultured PBMCs, taken from culture after CMV antigen stimulation. This clonotype was obtained from a human donor in good health (CMV status not recorded). Some clones in this sample may be carry-over from other donors' samples. The chain carries TRBV27 and TRBJ2-7, with 12 bases lining up with TRBD2. This CDR3 is CAIGLAGYEQYF. CDR3 DNA sequence: TGTGCCATCGGACTAGCGGGATACGAGCAGTACTTC.